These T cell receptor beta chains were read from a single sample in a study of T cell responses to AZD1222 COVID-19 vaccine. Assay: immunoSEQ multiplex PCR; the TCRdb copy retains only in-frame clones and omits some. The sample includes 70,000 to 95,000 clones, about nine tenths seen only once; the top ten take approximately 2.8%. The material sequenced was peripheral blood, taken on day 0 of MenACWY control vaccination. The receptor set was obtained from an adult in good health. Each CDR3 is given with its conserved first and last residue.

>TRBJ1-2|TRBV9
CASSVAPRSGYTF
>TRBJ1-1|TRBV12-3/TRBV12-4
CASSLDQGRSFF
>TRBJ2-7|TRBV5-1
CASSGDRDYEQYF
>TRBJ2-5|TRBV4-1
CASSRGSGGQETQYF
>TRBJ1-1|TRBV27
CASSRPGQQNTEAFF
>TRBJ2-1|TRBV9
CASSPGLAGGPSYNEQFF
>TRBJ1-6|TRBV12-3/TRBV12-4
CASSRQRDSPLHF
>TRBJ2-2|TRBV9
CASSVDRESGELFF
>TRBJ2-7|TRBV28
CASSTGTGSYEQYF
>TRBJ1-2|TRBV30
CAWSIGGRASGYTF
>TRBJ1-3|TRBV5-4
CASSFGGTSGNTIYF
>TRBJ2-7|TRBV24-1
CATSDHRQGAREQYF
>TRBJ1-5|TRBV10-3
CAISGGEGQPQHF
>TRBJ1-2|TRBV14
CASSQGAWAGVDGYTF
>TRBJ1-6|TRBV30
CAWSVTENNSPLHF
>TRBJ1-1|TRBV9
CASSVGVSTEAFF
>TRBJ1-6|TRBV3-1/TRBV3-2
CASSPNRDNSPLHF
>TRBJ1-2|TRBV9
CASSPIGAGYGYTF
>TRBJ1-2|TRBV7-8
CASSLREGAYGYTF
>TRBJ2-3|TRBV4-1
CASSPRGLAQGSSTDTQYF
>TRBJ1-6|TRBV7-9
CASSGESFTLHF
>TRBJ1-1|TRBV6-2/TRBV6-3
CASSYGTGITEAFF
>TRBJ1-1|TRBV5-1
CASSGDRGHTEAFF
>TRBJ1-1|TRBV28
CASSLAGQGNTEAFF
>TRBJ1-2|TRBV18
CASSGQGQFYGYTF
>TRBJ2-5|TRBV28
CASSLGHRATLGETQYF